This TCR beta chain derives from a study of blood T cells in healthy people across ages. This clonotype was observed a handful of times. Ranging in age from about 6 to 95, the donors were healthy Caucasian individuals from Russia. The CDR3 contains 16 residues. In germline, CDR1 is LNHNV, CDR2 YYDKDF (reference sequence). A J-beta primer mix and a sample-barcoded 5' primer were used in a second PCR of about 7 to 12 cycles. A template-switch adaptor that had 12 random nucleotides put a tag on each cDNA molecule. From the 5' RACE reads, TCRdb called clonotypes with MiXCR, one entry per CDR3 protein. In the table there are 650,000 to 1,000,000 distinct CDR3 sequences, less than 60% of which are singletons.

This sequence joins TRBV15 and TRBJ2-1; D not certain. The closer fit of TRBJ2-7 to the DNA end suggests the J call may be wrong. This TCR was sampled from a man older than 75 in good health. The specimen sequenced was blood. The CDR3 reads CATSRDLLSSYNEQYF. In DNA form, the CDR3 reads TGTGCCACCAGCAGAGATCTTCTAAGCTCCTACAATGAGCAGTACTTC.